This passage covers 10 T cell receptor beta chains from one sample sequenced in a study of cytomegalovirus exposure and HLA in healthy donors. The primer mix had 60 Vbeta and 13 Jbeta primers. Data came from immunoSEQ multiplex PCR; TCRdb stores just in-frame clones and leaves some out. The table has approximately 140,000 clones, approximately 80% seen once. Specimen: PBMCs. The receptors were gathered from a man between 18 and 35 years old in good health and CMV-seronegative.

The chain has TRBV14 and TRBJ2-7, with 9 bases fitting TRBD1. The trim removed 5 bases at V and 4 bases at J, leaving 3 bases unmatched. Germline-derived CDR1 and CDR2 are SGHDN and FVKESK. This CDR3 region has 13 residues. The CDR3 loop is CASSYDRGYEQYF. CDR3 in DNA: TGTGCCAGCAGCTACGACAGGGGGTACGAGCAGTACTTC.

This clone was found a few times. This chain links TRBV6-5 with TRBJ2-7; 9 bases align to TRBD1. This CDR3 spans 13 amino acids. With V trimmed by 8 bases and J by 2 bases, 4 bases remained unmatched. Germline CDR1 reads MNHEY; CDR2 reads SVGAGI. CDR3 in amino acids: CASGTGPPYEQYF. CDR3 DNA sequence: TGTGCCAGCGGGACAGGGCCTCCCTACGAGCAGTACTTC.

The V and J genes are TRBV6-5 and TRBJ2-3; 10 nucleotides match TRBD2. V lost 10 bases to trimming and J lost 4 bases; unmatched junction nucleotides: 11. The CDR3 has 15 residues. Germline-derived CDR1 and CDR2 are MNHEY and SVGAGI. The CDR3 sequence: CATRSSGGLADTQYF. CDR3 in DNA: TGTGCCACCCGAAGTAGCGGGGGGCTGGCAGATACGCAGTATTTT.

This clone was counted once. The chain combines TRBV28 with TRBJ2-7; 10 bases line up with TRBD1. V was clipped by 2 bases and J by 4 bases; unmatched bases: 5. From germline, CDR1 is MDHEN and CDR2 SYDVKM. The CDR3 spans 15 residues. CDR3: CASSLATGGSYEQYF. The CDR3 region has the DNA TGTGCCAGCAGTTTAGCGACAGGGGGCTCATACGAGCAGTACTTC.

The chain links TRBV7-3 to TRBJ2-5; no firm D call. This CDR3 spans 13 amino acids. Trimming pared 0 bases from V and 2 bases from J, leaving 4 bases between. Germline-derived CDR1 and CDR2 are SGHTA and FQGTGA. CDR3: CASSLTLQETQYF. The CDR3 coding sequence is TGTGCCAGCAGCTTAACCCTTCAAGAGACCCAGTACTTC.

V is TRBV2 and J is TRBJ1-2; weak D call: TRBD1 (6 bases). CDR3 length equals 12 residues. V was pared by 7 bases and J by 8 bases, with 14 bases between. The germline V gene has CDR1 SNHLY and CDR2 FYNNEI. The CDR3 reads CASISETGGYTF. The CDR3 DNA reads as TGTGCCAGCATTTCAGAGACAGGAGGCTACACCTTC.

Only a few counts were recorded for this clone. The chain employs TRBV2 and TRBJ1-2, with D uncertain. The CDR3 totals 13 residues. Germline V gene data show CDR1 as SNHLY and CDR2 as FYNNEI. V was clipped by 6 bases and J by 8 bases, with 16 bases between them. The CDR3 here is CASSWTSRKGYTF. The CDR3 DNA sequence: TGTGCCAGCAGCTGGACTAGCCGCAAAGGCTACACCTTC.

The chain is built from TRBV19 and TRBJ2-3; 11 bases agree with TRBD2. The trim removed 3 bases at V and 0 bases at J, leaving 14 bases unmatched. The CDR3 runs to 20 residues. Germline loops: CDR1 LNHDA, CDR2 SQIVND (reference sequence). The CDR3: CASSIWRGLAGGLSTDTQYF. The CDR3 DNA reads as TGTGCCAGTAGTATTTGGAGGGGGCTAGCGGGGGGACTTAGCACAGATACGCAGTATTTT.

The V gene is TRBV15, the J gene TRBJ2-1, with 11 positions matching TRBD2. Germline assignment: CDR1 LNHNV and CDR2 YYDKDF (reference sequence). This CDR3 contains 18 residues. With 3 bases clipped from V and 0 bases from J, the junction kept 7 bases outside the gene matches. The CDR3 DNA reads TGTGCCACCAGCAGTTACGGACTAGCGGGTCGCTCCTACAATGAGCAGTTCTTC. It encodes CATSSYGLAGRSYNEQFF.

This clone was recorded once. This chain uses TRBV15 with TRBJ2-1; 11 bases line up with TRBD2. This CDR3 region has 16 residues. V lost 0 bases to trimming and J lost 2 bases; unmatched junction nucleotides: 0. Germline CDR1 is LNHNV and CDR2 is YYDKDF (reference sequence). The CDR3 reads CATSRELAGAYNEQFF. The CDR3 region has the DNA TGTGCCACCAGCAGAGAACTAGCGGGGGCCTACAATGAGCAGTTCTTC.